This T cell receptor beta chain was captured by sequencing in a study of T-cell reconstitution after alpha-beta-depleted transplantation in children (dated by TCRdb to the mid-2010s). About the full investigation: Using TCR repertoire profiling, the study followed T-cell immune reconstitution in a quantitative way in children after TCRalphabeta/CD19-depleted allogeneic hematopoietic cell transplantation. Broad study findings and their caveats: Over subsequent months, a decline in hyperexpanded clone frequencies was noted, and after one year, T-cell counts and TCRbeta diversity were mostly ascribed to newly produced T cells. The apparently early alphabetaT-cell count recovery about two months after transplant was reportedly dependent on only several hundred rapidly expanded clones derived from non-depleted graft cells. In some patients, the high TCRbeta diversity seen at day 60 was put down to recipient T cells and intrathymic progenitors that had survived conditioning.

The meaning of the sample's treatment or condition label: allogeneic hematopoietic cell transplantation with graft depleted of TCRalphabeta T cells and CD19 B cells. The children who served as transplant recipients had been given grafts of TCRalphabeta/CD19-depleted allogeneic hematopoietic cells. Notes on this clonotype: No antigen is known for it. No base-level quality is on record; no much larger clone is a single base apart.

Libraries were constructed by PCR. The listed sequencing device is Illumina HiSeq 2500. TCR library preparation used molecular barcoding, with unique molecular identifiers applied to normalize quantification of the TCRbeta repertoire. TCRdb passed the public sequencing reads through fastp at Q25 and MiXCR, retaining productive beta sequences. All rows with the same CDR3 protein become a single entry with the most common DNA and genes. The sample has 540,000 or so distinct CDR3 sequences on record, 23% of them singletons. 14% of the sample is held by the ten biggest clonotypes. This TCR came from a boy under two years old who had a stem cell transplant for acute myeloid leukemia, so the T cells may come from the graft donor. The sample in question was PBMCs, mostly from graft donor cells, obtained 360 days after TCRalphabeta/CD19-depleted stem cell transplant.

The nucleotide sequence is given as TGCAGTGCCCGGACTAGCGGCCCAATCAATGAGCAGTTCTTC. This encodes CSARTSGPINEQFF. This chain is built from TRBV20-1 and TRBJ2-1; 10 junctional bases match TRBD2. The germline V gene (reference sequence) supplies CDR1 DFQATT and CDR2 SNEGSKA. From cysteine to phenylalanine, the CDR3 is 14 amino acids long. Just the 42-base CDR3 DNA is kept, in frame starting at base 1. Trimming removed 6 bases from V and 6 bases from J; the gene matches leave 8 bases unexplained.